The next 18 T cell receptor beta chains were all read from a single sample in a study of post-analysis software for immune sequencing data. Incorporated into the TCR beta cDNA libraries were unique molecular identifiers, which served to reduce PCR and sequencing biases. TCRdb re-called the PCR reads through MiXCR, storing one row per CDR3 protein. The table lists hundreds of thousands of distinct CDR3 sequences, about 60% of them singletons. Findings and limits, study-wide: Higher frequency in patients than in controls was seen for roughly 5 TRBV segments, with TRBV5-6, TRBV5-1 and TRBV20-1 among them.

The antigens of these receptors remain unknown. Sequences were obtained from blood. Every receptor here comes from a girl aged 2 to 10 with multiple sclerosis.

This chain connects TRBV5-1 to TRBJ2-5; D not resolved. Germline V gene sequence: CDR1 SGHRS, CDR2 YFSETQ. This CDR3 region has 14 residues. Trimming pared 0 bases from V and 6 bases from J, leaving 12 bases between. CDR3 region: CASSLAPDLQTQYF. DNA for the CDR3: TGCGCCAGCAGCTTGGCCCCCGACCTCCAGACCCAGTACTTC.

V is TRBV13 and J is TRBJ2-7; D possibly corresponds to TRBD1 (7 bases). Trimming pared 1 base from V and 6 bases from J, leaving 16 bases between. CDR3 length: 15 residues. The germline CDR1 and CDR2 sequences are PRHDT and FYEKMQ (reference sequence). The CDR3 is CASSLVSAGGLEQYF. CDR3 coding DNA: TGTGCCAGCAGCTTAGTATCGGCAGGGGGGCTCGAGCAGTACTTC. Full variable domain (rest looked up from reference TRBV13 and TRBJ2-7): AAGVIQSPRHLIKEKRETATLKCYPIPRHDTVYWYQQGPGQDPQFLISFYEKMQSDKGSIPDRFSAQQFSDYHSELNMSSLELGDSALYFCASSLVSAGGLEQYFGPGTRLTVT.

The rearrangement uses TRBV5-1 and TRBJ2-7, with 9 bases identical to TRBD2. The germline V gene encodes CDR1 SGHRS and CDR2 YFSETQ. V dropped 4 bases and J dropped 0; count of bases not matched to a gene: 11. The CDR3 is 17 amino acids. Here the CDR3 DNA reads TGCGCCAGCAGCATCCCGTCCGCGGGAGGGTTCTCCTACGAGCAGTACTTC. This codes for CASSIPSAGGFSYEQYF. Complete variable domain (other parts from reference TRBV5-1 and TRBJ2-7): KAGVTQTPRYLIKTRGQQVTLSCSPISGHRSVSWYQQTPGQGLQFLFEYFSETQRNKGNFPGRFSGRQFSNSRSEMNVSTLELGDSALYLCASSIPSAGGFSYEQYFGPGTRLTVT.

This clonotype turned up a few times. The CDR3 DNA reads TGTGCCAGCAGCCTGGGGGCAGGAGGTGATTACAATGAGCAGTTCTTC. This codes for CASSLGAGGDYNEQFF. This chain links TRBV11-1 with TRBJ2-1; a possible D gene is TRBD1 (6 bases). Germline CDR1 reads SGHAT; CDR2 reads FQDESV (reference sequence). Trimming took off 5 bases at V and 4 bases at J, with 18 bases between the two ends. The CDR3 spans 16 residues.

CDR3 in DNA: TGTGCCAGCAGCTCACGTCTAGTCAATGAGCAGTTCTTC. This encodes CASSSRLVNEQFF. This sequence joins TRBV7-6 and TRBJ2-1; D unclear. V was pared by 4 bases and J by 6 bases, with 10 bases between. This CDR3 contains 13 residues. Germline CDR1 and CDR2: SGHVS and FNYEAQ.

This chain links TRBV29-1 with TRBJ2-5; no definite D call. The J call is in doubt because the DNA end fits TRBJ2-7 better. Germline CDR1 SQVTM, CDR2 ANQGSEA. This CDR3 region has 14 residues. The CDR3 DNA reads as TGCAGCGTTGAAGAATCGGGCCTAAACTACGAGCAGTACTTC. Translated: CSVEESGLNYEQYF.

This rearrangement joins TRBV29-1 to TRBJ2-7, with TRBD2 identical over 9 bases. CDR1 SQVTM and CDR2 ANQGSEA come from the germline V gene. V lost 1 base and J lost 3; bases outside the gene matches: 13. The CDR3 runs to 17 residues. CDR3 nucleotide sequence: TGCAGCGTTGAAGCCCCGGGACTAGCTTTCTGCTGCTACGAGCAGTACTTC. This gives the protein CSVEAPGLAFCCYEQYF.

J is TRBJ2-1 and V is TRBV20-1; D is possibly TRBD2 (5 bases). Germline V gene lookup returns CDR1 DFQATT and CDR2 SNEGSKA (reference sequence). This CDR3 has 12 residues. As DNA, the CDR3 is TGCAGCGCCAGGACTTGGGACAATGAGCAGTTCTTC. Translating gives CSARTWDNEQFF.

The CDR3 sequence: CASSSVTGEAYEQYF. CDR3 bases: TGTGCCAGCAGCTCGGTGACAGGGGAGGCCTACGAGCAGTACTTC. J is TRBJ2-7 and V is TRBV6-6, with 8 nucleotides matching TRBD1. The CDR3 contains 15 residues. Unmatched junction bases numbered 9, after V lost 6 bases and J lost 2 bases. Germline V gene sequence: CDR1 MNHNY, CDR2 SVGAGI (reference sequence).

DNA for the CDR3: TGTGCCAGCAGTGCTCCGGACGGACCAACCTACGAGCAGTACTTC. Amino acid sequence: CASSAPDGPTYEQYF. The chain links TRBV6-6 to TRBJ2-7, with D unclear. From germline, CDR1 is MNHNY and CDR2 SVGAGI (reference sequence). The CDR3 extends over 15 amino acids. V dropped 5 bases and J dropped 2 bases, with 16 bases sitting between them.

V is TRBV12-3 or TRBV12-4 and J is TRBJ1-2; D possibly corresponds to TRBD1 (5 bases). Trimming shortened V by 3 bases and J by 4 bases, and 9 bases separated the two germline ends. This CDR3 contains 13 residues. CDR3 nucleotides: TGTGCCAGCAGTTTGAGGGGCGTCTATGGCTACACCTTC. This sequence encodes CASSLRGVYGYTF.

Comment on this clonotype: At one boundary the junction diverges from the germline segment, which might be a read error. The rearrangement uses TRBV27 and TRBJ2-3, with D perhaps matching TRBD1 or TRBD2 (5 bases each). The CDR3 totals 16 residues. Germline V CDR1 and CDR2: MNHEY, SMNVEV (reference sequence). CDR3 nucleotides: TGTGCCAGTAGTTCTGGTCGATTCGGGGCCGGTCCTACGCAGTATTTT. It codes for CASSSGRFGAGPTQYF.

This clonotype was seen a single time. V and J are TRBV10-2 and TRBJ2-7; possible D gene TRBD2, 6 bases. Trimming removed 6 bases at V and 2 bases at J, with 17 bases between. This CDR3 contains 15 residues. Germline lookup yields CDR1 WSHSY and CDR2 SAAADI. The CDR3 DNA reads TGCGCCAGCAGGCCCCCGGGAGCGGCAGCCTACGAGCAGTACTTC. Translating gives CASRPPGAAAYEQYF.

V and J are TRBV19 and TRBJ2-3; D gene ambiguous. V dropped 7 bases and J dropped 3 bases, with 14 bases sitting between them. The CDR3 is made up of 14 amino acids. Germline-derived CDR1 and CDR2 are LNHDA and SQIVND (reference sequence). The CDR3 DNA is TGTGCCAGTATGAGCTCAGCTAGTACAGATACGCAGTATTTT. This encodes CASMSSASTDTQYF.

The chain carries TRBV7-2 and TRBJ1-4; the match to TRBD1 covers 11 bases. V gave up 1 base and J gave up 0 bases; unmatched junction bases: 4. The CDR3 runs 18 residues. Germline V CDR1 and CDR2: SGHTA, FQGNSA. The CDR3 DNA follows: TGTGCCAGCAGCTTAGGGACAGGGGGCACAACAACTAATGAAAAACTGTTTTTT. As protein: CASSLGTGGTTTNEKLFF.

V gene TRBV5-1 combines with J gene TRBJ1-2, with 8 bases that match TRBD1. After removal of 2 bases from V and 7 bases from J, the junction contained 10 bases not matched to a gene. Germline V gene data show CDR1 as SGHRS and CDR2 as YFSETQ. This CDR3 is 15 amino acids long. CDR3 coding DNA: TGCGCCAGCAGCTTAGCCGGGACAGGCCCGTTTGGCTACACCTTC. This sequence encodes CASSLAGTGPFGYTF.

The V and J genes are TRBV20-1 and TRBJ1-6; the D gene is possibly TRBD1 (6 bases). In germline, CDR1 is DFQATT, CDR2 SNEGSKA (reference sequence). The germline V and J ends were trimmed by 3 bases and 7 bases, with 13 bases remaining between them. The CDR3 runs to 14 residues. This chain's CDR3 is CSARDRYSNSPLHF. The CDR3 DNA reads as TGCAGTGCTAGGGACAGATACTCCAATTCACCCCTCCACTTT.

The genes are TRBV7-9 and TRBJ2-3; D gene uncertain. Between the trimmed V and J ends, which lost 1 base and 4 bases, there was a span of 12 bases. Germline CDR1 reads SEHNR; CDR2 reads FQNEAQ (reference sequence). This CDR3 is built from 15 residues. For the CDR3, the DNA is TGTGCCAGCAGCTTAGGAATTAGCATGGCAGATACGCAGTATTTT. Encoded protein: CASSLGISMADTQYF.